This TCR beta chain emerged from a study of molecular identifiers for immune sequencing clone quantification. Study observations and caveats: Reportedly, one cell's Jurkat TCR RNA was detected within 1,100,000 naive CD8 cells. Identical TCR molecules can share a barcode, and this sharing could underestimate highly expanded clone sizes.

This clonotype showed up many times. Its matching antigen is unknown. For bulk TCR libraries, previously described methods and listed TCR primers were used. TCRdb redid the calling of the PCR reads with MiXCR, one entry per CDR3 protein. The table has 85,000 to 100,000 distinct CDR3 sequences, 20% to 25% seen once. A CD8+CD4-CCR7+CD45RA+ phenotype served as the sorting definition for naive CD8 T cells. The specimen sequenced was naive CD8+ T cells from blood, with Jurkat cell RNA spiked in. Indicated subset: FACS-sorted CD8+CD4-CCR7+CD45RA+ naive T cells. This receptor was taken from a human donor in good health. Some libraries in this study had Jurkat cell RNA spiked in.

The CDR3 DNA is TGTGCCAGCAGCTTATACACCGGGGAGCTGTTTTTT. Translated: CASSLYTGELFF. The chain combines TRBV9 with TRBJ2-2; D is unclear. The V end was cut by 4 bases, the J end by 3 bases, with 4 bases between. Germline CDR1 and CDR2: SGDLS and YYNGEE. The CDR3 loop spans 12 amino acids.